Presented here are 8 T cell receptor beta chains from one specimen sequenced in a study of blood T cell repertoires in COVID-19. Measured with immunoSEQ multiplex PCR; TCRdb has only the in-frame clones, and not every one. In the table there are roughly 68,000 clones, about nine tenths of which are singletons. Sequencing input: peripheral blood. The source of these receptors is a middle-aged man with COVID-19, enrolled during active disease.

V usage is TRBV27 and J usage is TRBJ2-1; 11 bases are shared with TRBD2. This CDR3 contains 17 residues. The trim removed 5 bases at V and 3 bases at J, leaving 9 bases unmatched. The germline gives CDR1 MNHEY, CDR2 SMNVEV (reference sequence). The CDR3 sequence: CASSPRGGTSGYNEQFF. In DNA form, the CDR3 reads TGTGCCAGCAGTCCCAGGGGAGGGACTAGCGGCTACAATGAGCAGTTCTTC.

The rearrangement links TRBV10-3 to TRBJ2-7; TRBD2 agrees at 12 bases. The germline V gene encodes CDR1 ENHRY and CDR2 SYGVKD. The CDR3 has 15 residues. The J segment lost 7 bases and the V segment lost 2 bases, leaving 6 bases of the junction unmatched. The CDR3 region is CAISETSGRTGEQYF. DNA of the CDR3: TGTGCCATCAGTGAGACTAGCGGGAGGACGGGGGAGCAGTACTTC.

This chain links TRBV30 with TRBJ1-6; weak D call: TRBD1 (5 bases). Germline-derived CDR1 and CDR2 are GTSNPN and SVGIG (reference sequence). CDR3 length: 15 residues. V gave up 0 bases and J gave up 10 bases, with 16 bases separating them. The CDR3 sequence is CAWSVVTGLSSPLHF. DNA for the CDR3: TGTGCCTGGAGTGTCGTAACGGGACTGAGCTCACCCCTCCACTTT.

The chain employs TRBV7-9 and TRBJ2-3; D might be TRBD2 (6 bases). The CDR3 extends over 14 amino acids. Looked up from germline, CDR1 is SEHNR and CDR2 is FQNEAQ (reference sequence). Trimming pared 1 base from V and 4 bases from J, leaving 9 bases between. DNA of the CDR3: TGTGCCAGCAGCTTAGTGCGGGGCCCAGATACGCAGTATTTT. This sequence encodes CASSLVRGPDTQYF.

The chain carries TRBV19 and TRBJ1-1; D perhaps matches TRBD1 (5 bases). Trimming shortened V by 1 base and J by 0 bases, and 12 bases separated the two germline ends. Germline lookup yields CDR1 LNHDA and CDR2 SQIVND (reference sequence). The length of the CDR3 is 16 residues. Written as DNA, the CDR3 is TGTGCCAGTAGTATAGGGGCAGGGCGTATGAACACTGAAGCTTTCTTT. This sequence encodes CASSIGAGRMNTEAFF.

Here the CDR3 reads CASSIKGLAGSAGELFF. CDR3 nucleotides: TGTGCCAGCAGCATCAAAGGACTAGCGGGATCCGCCGGGGAGCTGTTTTTT. The rearrangement links TRBV7-9 to TRBJ2-2; 12 bases line up with TRBD2. The CDR3 contains 17 residues. The germline V gene has CDR1 SEHNR and CDR2 FQNEAQ (reference sequence). Unmatched junction bases numbered 10, after V lost 5 bases and J lost 6 bases.

The chain links TRBV5-1 to TRBJ2-5; 10 bases match TRBD2. The CDR3 loop spans 16 amino acids. Looked up from germline, CDR1 is SGHRS and CDR2 is YFSETQ. V gave up 0 bases and J gave up 1 base; unmatched junction bases: 3. CDR3 amino acids: CASSLAPSGSQETQYF. The CDR3 DNA follows: TGCGCCAGCAGCTTGGCCCCTAGCGGGAGCCAAGAGACCCAGTACTTC.

The chain couples TRBV7-3 to TRBJ2-3, with D maybe TRBD2 (5 bases). Germline assignment: CDR1 SGHTA and CDR2 FQGTGA. Trimming cost V 1 base and J 2 bases, with 13 bases left between them. This CDR3 comprises 16 residues. CDR3 coding DNA: TGTGCCAGCAGCTTAAACGGAGGTTCTAACACAGATACGCAGTATTTT. Its translation: CASSLNGGSNTDTQYF.